This TCR beta chain stems from a study of control samples from healthy donors and cancer patients. Sequencing used immunoSEQ multiplex PCR; TCRdb keeps in-frame clones, though not all of them. The repertoire holds under 140,000 clones, with roughly 90% as singletons. This CDR3 has 17 amino acids. Germline CDR1 and CDR2: LGHDT and YNNKEL (reference sequence). The germline V and J ends were trimmed by 4 bases and 4 bases, with 19 bases remaining between them. This chain links TRBV3-1 (or the pseudogene TRBV3-2) with TRBJ2-2; D possibly corresponds to TRBD2 (7 bases). The clonotype was recovered from a woman aged 60-75 years with lung cancer. The sample was PBMCs. This chain's CDR3 is CASSLPQGRGSTGELFF. DNA of the CDR3: TGTGCCAGCAGCCTCCCCCAGGGGCGGGGGTCCACCGGGGAGCTGTTTTTT.